What follows describes a single T cell receptor beta chain. What it binds is not known. This entry belongs to a study of OX40 agonist ivuxolimab in advanced cancers. At the level of the study: Cohort: more than 75% men, mean age around 61, aged about 20 to 79. Whole-study results and caveats: Near-lowest levels of clonal expansion characterized partial responders at 0.1-3.0 mg/kg. Clonal expansion was seen in CD4+ and CD8+ blood T cells by week 6 at 0.1 to 3.0 mg/kg.

Germline trimming cut 4 bases from V and 5 bases from J; bases unmatched to any gene: 8. The CDR3 is 14 amino acids. Germline V CDR1 and CDR2: SGHKS, YYEKEE (reference sequence). The data were produced by immunoSEQ multiplex PCR, yet TCRdb's version contains in-frame clones alone and is incomplete. The sample consists of some 110,000 clones, 90% of them appearing once. This clonotype originated in an adult with an advanced solid tumor such as melanoma, head and neck, liver or kidney cancer. Here the sequenced sample was CD4+ or CD8+ T cells sorted from blood, taken in a trial of the OX40 agonist ivuxolimab. The V gene is TRBV5-5, the J gene TRBJ1-1, with 7 bases matching TRBD1. CDR3 in DNA: TGTGCCAGCAGCGCCACAGGGGTAGGGACTGAAGCTTTCTTT. Translation: CASSATGVGTEAFF.